The 8 T cell receptor beta chains below all came from one sample that was sequenced in a study of Ad26.COV2.S vaccination and SARS-CoV-2 variants. As to treatment: around 19 received Ad26.COV2.S at low or high dose, single or two shots; a few received placebo; per-sample allocation not given. The samples were gathered on day 63 after the first injection of vaccine or placebo. Only in-frame clones appear in the TCRdb table, and some are missing; sequencing was by immunoSEQ multiplex PCR. The sample shows hundreds of thousands of clones, 89% of them seen only once. The sample in question was peripheral blood, obtained in a trial of Ad26.COV2.S vaccine versus placebo. These receptor sequences come from a person between 18 and 65 years old who received the Ad26.COV2.S COVID-19 vaccine or a placebo.

This clone was recorded only once. The chain uses TRBV27 and TRBJ1-2; D unresolved. CDR3 length equals 13 residues. V shed 6 bases and J shed 2 bases, with 10 bases lying between them. Germline assignment: CDR1 MNHEY and CDR2 SMNVEV (reference sequence). The CDR3 loop is CASRSAGNYGYTF. In nucleotides, the CDR3 is TGTGCCAGCAGGTCGGCCGGAAACTATGGCTACACCTTC.

J is TRBJ1-2 and V is TRBV28; 7 positions agree with TRBD1. The germline CDR1 and CDR2 sequences are MDHEN and SYDVKM. After removal of 3 bases from V and 6 bases from J, the junction contained 4 bases not matched to a gene. CDR3 length: 13 residues. The CDR3 reads CASSFWDSDGYTF. In nucleotides, the CDR3 is TGTGCCAGCAGTTTCTGGGACAGCGATGGCTACACCTTC.

This sequence joins TRBV4-2 and TRBJ2-3; the D gene is possibly TRBD2 (5 bases). Per the germline V gene, CDR1 is LGHNA and CDR2 is YNFKEQ. CDR3 length: 14 amino acids. V was cut by 0 bases and J by 14 bases, with 18 bases left in between. CDR3 nucleotides: TGTGCCAGCAGCCAAGATAGAACTAGTGATGCGCTGTATTTT. Amino acids: CASSQDRTSDALYF.

The V gene is TRBV10-3, the J gene TRBJ1-4; D might be TRBD1 (5 bases). The CDR3 loop spans 12 amino acids. Germline loops: CDR1 ENHRY, CDR2 SYGVKD. V was trimmed by 11 bases and J by 8 bases, leaving 15 bases between them. CDR3 protein: CAVRGSLEKLFF. DNA of the CDR3: TGTGCCGTCCGGGGCTCGTTGGAAAAACTGTTTTTT.

The chain is built from TRBV2 and TRBJ2-3; tentative D call: TRBD1 (6 bases). Trimming left V 7 bases short and J 0 bases short, with 20 bases between. CDR1 and CDR2 from the germline V gene are SNHLY and FYNNEI. The CDR3 runs 17 residues. The CDR3 spells CASTVYRDKQSTDTQYF. In nucleotides, the CDR3 is TGTGCCAGCACCGTATACCGGGACAAGCAAAGCACAGATACGCAGTATTTT.

The J gene is TRBJ1-5, the V gene TRBV19, with D perhaps TRBD1 (5 bases). Per the germline V gene, CDR1 is LNHDA and CDR2 is SQIVND (reference sequence). Trimming cost V 7 bases and J 3 bases, with 13 bases left between them. This CDR3 has 14 residues. The DNA for the CDR3 is TGTGCCAGTATGGGGCCTGAAATCAATCAGCCCCAGCATTTT. It yields the protein CASMGPEINQPQHF.

This chain connects TRBV7-9 to TRBJ1-4, with D maybe TRBD1 (5 bases). Trimming cost V 3 bases and J 0 bases, with 11 bases left between them. Per the germline V gene, CDR1 is SEHNR and CDR2 is FQNEAQ (reference sequence). There are 16 residues in the CDR3. The CDR3 coding sequence is TGTGCCAGCAGCTTGGGGGACGGTGCAACTAATGAAAAACTGTTTTTT. Translating it yields CASSLGDGATNEKLFF.

The chain is built from TRBV6-6 and TRBJ2-7, with D perhaps TRBD1 (6 bases). V lost 7 bases, J lost 5 bases, and 15 bases lay in between. The CDR3 has 13 amino acids. Per the germline V gene, CDR1 is MNHNY and CDR2 is SVGAGI (reference sequence). The CDR3 DNA sequence: TGTGCCAGCACCGAACAGGGAACGAACGAGCAGTACTTC. It is translated as CASTEQGTNEQYF.